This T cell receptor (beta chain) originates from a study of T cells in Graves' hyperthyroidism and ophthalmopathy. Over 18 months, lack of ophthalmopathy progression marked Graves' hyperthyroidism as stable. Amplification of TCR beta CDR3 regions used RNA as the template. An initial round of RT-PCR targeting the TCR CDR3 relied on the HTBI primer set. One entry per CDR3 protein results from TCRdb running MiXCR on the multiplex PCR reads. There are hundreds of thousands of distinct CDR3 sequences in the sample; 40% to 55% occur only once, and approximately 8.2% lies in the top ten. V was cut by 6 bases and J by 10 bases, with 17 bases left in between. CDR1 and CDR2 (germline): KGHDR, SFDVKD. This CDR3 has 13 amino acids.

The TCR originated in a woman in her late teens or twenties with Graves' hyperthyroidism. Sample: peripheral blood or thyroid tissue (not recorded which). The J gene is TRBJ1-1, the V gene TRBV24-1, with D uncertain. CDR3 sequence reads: CATSSRDGITAFF. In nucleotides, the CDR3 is TGTGCCACCAGTTCCCGGGATGGAATAACAGCTTTCTTT.